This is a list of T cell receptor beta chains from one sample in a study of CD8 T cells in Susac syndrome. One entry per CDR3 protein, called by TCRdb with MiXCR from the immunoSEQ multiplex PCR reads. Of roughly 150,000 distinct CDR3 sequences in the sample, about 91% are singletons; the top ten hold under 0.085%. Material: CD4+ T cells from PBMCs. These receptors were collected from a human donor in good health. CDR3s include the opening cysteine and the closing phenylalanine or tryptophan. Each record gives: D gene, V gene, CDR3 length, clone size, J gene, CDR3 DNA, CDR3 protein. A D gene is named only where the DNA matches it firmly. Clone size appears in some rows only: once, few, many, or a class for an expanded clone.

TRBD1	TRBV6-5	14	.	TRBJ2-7	TGTGCCAGCAGCCGGGACAGGGGCAGTAGCGAGCAGTACTTC	CASSRDRGSSEQYF
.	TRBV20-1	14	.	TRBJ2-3	TGCAGTGCTAGAGTCGGGAACGGCCCAGATACGCAGTATTTT	CSARVGNGPDTQYF
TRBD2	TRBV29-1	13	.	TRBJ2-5	TGCAGCGTATTAGCGGGAGGGCGAGAGACCCAGTACTTC	CSVLAGGRETQYF
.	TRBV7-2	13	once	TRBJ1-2	TGTGCCAGCAGCCCAACAGCGCTCTATGGCTACACCTTC	CASSPTALYGYTF
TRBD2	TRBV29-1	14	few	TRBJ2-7	TGCAGCGTTTCCCGGACTAGCGGGAGGTACGAGCAGTACTTC	CSVSRTSGRYEQYF
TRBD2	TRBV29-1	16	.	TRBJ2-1	TGCAGCGTCAGGGGGACTAGCGGGAGCTCCTACAATGAGCAGTTCTTC	CSVRGTSGSSYNEQFF
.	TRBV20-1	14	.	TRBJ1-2	TGCAGTGCTAACCAGGGTCCCGACAACTATGGCTACACCTTC	CSANQGPDNYGYTF
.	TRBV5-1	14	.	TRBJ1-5	TGCGCCAGCAGCTTGCTAGGGACCAATCAGCCCCAGCATTTT	CASSLLGTNQPQHF
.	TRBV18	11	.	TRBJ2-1	TGTGCCAGCTCACAGTTCAATGAGCAGTTCTTC	CASSQFNEQFF
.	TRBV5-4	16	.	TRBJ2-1	TGTGCCAGCAGAACCCTCGAGAGCGGAGGGGGCAATGAGCAGTTCTTC	CASRTLESGGGNEQFF
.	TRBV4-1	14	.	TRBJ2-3	TGCGCCAGCAGCTTAGGGACCCGGGATAGAGCGCAGTATTTT	CASSLGTRDRAQYF
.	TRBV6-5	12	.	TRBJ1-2	TGTGCCAGCAGTTACAACGGGCGGAGCTACACCTTC	CASSYNGRSYTF
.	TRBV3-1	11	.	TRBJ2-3	TGTGCCAGCAGCCAAGCGACTACGCAGTATTTT	CASSQATTQYF
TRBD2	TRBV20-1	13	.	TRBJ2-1	TGCAGTGCTAGCGGGGGGGCCAGCAATGAGCAGTTCTTC	CSASGGASNEQFF
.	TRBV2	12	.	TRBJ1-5	TGTGCCAGCAGTGCAGGGGATCAGCCCCAGCATTTT	CASSAGDQPQHF
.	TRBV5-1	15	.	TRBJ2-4	TGCGCCAGCAGCTTCGACCCGGGGGCCAAAAACATTCAGTACTTC	CASSFDPGAKNIQYF
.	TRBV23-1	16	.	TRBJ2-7	TGCGCCAGCAAGTCACGACAGGCCCCGGGCGCCTACGAGCAGTACTTC	CASKSRQAPGAYEQYF
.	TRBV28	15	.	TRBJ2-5	TGTGCCAGCAGTTCTCCAGGGGGGGCTCAAGAGACCCAGTACTTC	CASSSPGGAQETQYF
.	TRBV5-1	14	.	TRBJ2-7	TGCGCCAGCAGCTCTTGGGGCAGCTCCTACGAGCAGTACTTC	CASSSWGSSYEQYF
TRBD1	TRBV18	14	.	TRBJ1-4	TGTGCCAGCTCACCCAGGGGGTTTGGTGAAAAACTGTTTTTT	CASSPRGFGEKLFF
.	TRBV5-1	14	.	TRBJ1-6	TGCGCCAGCAGCTTGAGGACAGCTAATTCACCCCTCCACTTT	CASSLRTANSPLHF
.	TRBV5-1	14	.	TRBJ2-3	TGCGCCAGCAGACCCGGACTAAGCACAGATACGCAGTATTTT	CASRPGLSTDTQYF
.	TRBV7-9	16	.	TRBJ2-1	TGTGCCAGCAGCTTAGGTAGGGTTGTCTCCTACAATGAGCAGTTCTTC	CASSLGRVVSYNEQFF
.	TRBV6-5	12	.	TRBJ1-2	TGTGCCAGCAGTTACTCAGGTTATGGCTACACCTTC	CASSYSGYGYTF
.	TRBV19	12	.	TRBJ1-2	TGTGCCAGTAGTATACGGGCCAGGAGCTACACCTTC	CASSIRARSYTF
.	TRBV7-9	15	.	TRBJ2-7	TGTGCCAGCAGCCCTCGGCCAGTTTTTTCCTACGAGCAGTACTTC	CASSPRPVFSYEQYF
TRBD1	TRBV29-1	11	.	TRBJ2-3	TGCAGCGGGGACAGGGTAGATACGCAGTATTTT	CSGDRVDTQYF
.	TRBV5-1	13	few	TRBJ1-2	TGTGCCAGCAGCTTAGGAGGAACCTATGGCTACACCTTC	CASSLGGTYGYTF
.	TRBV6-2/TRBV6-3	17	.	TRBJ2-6	TGTGCCAGCAGTCCCGGGGGTCCTACCTCTGGGGCCAACGTCCTGACTTTC	CASSPGGPTSGANVLTF
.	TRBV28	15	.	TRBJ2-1	TGTGCCAGCAGTTCCCCTAGGGACATCTACAATGAGCAGTTCTTC	CASSSPRDIYNEQFF
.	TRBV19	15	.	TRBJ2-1	TGTGCCAGTTCCCAAGAGGGTCTATCCTACAATGAGCAGTTCTTC	CASSQEGLSYNEQFF
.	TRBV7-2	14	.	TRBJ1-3	TGTGCCAGCAGCTTCAGGACACAGGGAAACACCATATATTTT	CASSFRTQGNTIYF
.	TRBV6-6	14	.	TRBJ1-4	TGTGCCAGCATTACGGGACAAGGCCGCGAAAAACTGTTTTTT	CASITGQGREKLFF
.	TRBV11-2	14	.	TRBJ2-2	TGTGCCAGCAGCTTAGGCGCCAGGGCCGGGGAGCTGTTTTTT	CASSLGARAGELFF
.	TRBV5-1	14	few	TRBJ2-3	TGCGCCAGCAGCCCACCCCCCCCTTTGGATACGCAGTATTTT	CASSPPPPLDTQYF
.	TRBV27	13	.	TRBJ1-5	TGTGCCAGCAGTTTCAATAGCAATCAGCCCCAGCATTTT	CASSFNSNQPQHF
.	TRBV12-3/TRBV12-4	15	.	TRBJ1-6	TGTGCCAGCAGTTTTTCAGGGCCATACAATTCACCCCTCCACTTT	CASSFSGPYNSPLHF
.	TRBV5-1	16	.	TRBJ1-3	TGCGCCAGCAGCCCCCCGGGAGGGCGGTCTGGAAACACCATATATTTT	CASSPPGGRSGNTIYF
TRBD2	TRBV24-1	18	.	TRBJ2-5	TGTGCCACCAGTGCTCGACCTCGGGACCCGGGGGGTCGGGAGACCCAGTACTTC	CATSARPRDPGGRETQYF
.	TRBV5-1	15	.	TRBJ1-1	TGCGCCAGCAGCTTGGTACCGGGGTGGGAGACTGAAGCTTTCTTT	CASSLVPGWETEAFF
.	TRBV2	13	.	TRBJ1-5	TGTGCCAGCAGGAGGGATAGCAATCAGCCCCAGCATTTT	CASRRDSNQPQHF
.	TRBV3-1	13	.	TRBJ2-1	TGTGCCAGCAGCCAAGATAAGGAGAACCCGCGATTCTTC	CASSQDKENPRFF
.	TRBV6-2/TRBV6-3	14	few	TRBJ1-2	TGTGCCAGCATTCCCAGGGAGCGGATCTATGGCTACACCTTC	CASIPRERIYGYTF